The 26 T cell receptor beta chains below come from one sample, sequenced in a study of blood T cell repertoires in COVID-19. Profiled with immunoSEQ multiplex PCR; TCRdb holds only in-frame clones, not every one. The data hold more than 250,000 clones, with around 87% observed a single time. Sequenced input: peripheral blood. The source of these receptors is a man in his fifties with active or convalescent COVID-19.

The gene calls are TRBV5-1 and TRBJ1-1, with unresolved D. Per the germline V gene, CDR1 is SGHRS and CDR2 is YFSETQ. V lost 3 bases to trimming and J lost 9 bases, with 12 bases between them. This CDR3 contains 12 residues. The CDR3 region has the DNA TGCGCCAGCAGCTCGTCGGGAGGACAAGCTTTCTTT. Translation: CASSSSGGQAFF.

The chain combines TRBV10-1 with TRBJ2-2, with D possibly TRBD2 on 6 matching bases. This CDR3 region has 13 residues. Trimming cost V 5 bases and J 4 bases, with 8 bases left between them. Germline assignment: CDR1 WNHNN and CDR2 SYGVQD (reference sequence). CDR3 nucleotides: TGCGCCAGCAGTAGCGGGCGCACCGGGGAGCTGTTTTTT. Its translation is CASSSGRTGELFF.

A single count supports this clone. The rearrangement joins TRBV5-1 to TRBJ1-4, with 9 bases aligning to TRBD1. The CDR3 runs to 14 residues. Per the germline V gene, CDR1 is SGHRS and CDR2 is YFSETQ. Trimming took 4 bases from V and 8 from J; bases not matched to a gene: 6. CDR3 in amino acids: CASSPDRGGEKLFF. The CDR3 DNA reads TGCGCCAGCAGCCCGGACAGGGGCGGCGAAAAACTGTTTTTT.

The chain joins TRBV20-1 to TRBJ2-7; TRBD2 agrees at 8 bases. CDR1 and CDR2 (germline): DFQATT, SNEGSKA (reference sequence). V lost 3 bases, J lost 4 bases, and 11 bases stayed unmatched. CDR3 length equals 15 residues. In nucleotides, the CDR3 is TGCAGTGCTAGTTCCCCGAGCGGGGGTCGGTACGAGCAGTACTTC. Its translation: CSASSPSGGRYEQYF.

The chain couples TRBV23-1 to TRBJ1-1; unclear D gene. TRBV23-1 is flagged as an ORF with uncertain function. V dropped 3 bases and J dropped 1 base, with 12 bases sitting between them. The CDR3 is 15 amino acids. CDR3 nucleotides: TGCGCCAGCAGTCACCCCGTAGCGTGGAACACTGAAGCTTTCTTT. It codes for CASSHPVAWNTEAFF.

The gene calls are TRBV28 and TRBJ1-6; D gene unclear. Trimming took 6 bases from V and 10 from J, leaving 10 bases between them. The CDR3 runs 12 residues. Germline CDR1 MDHEN, CDR2 SYDVKM. The CDR3 loop is CASRLRESPLHF. In nucleotides, the CDR3 is TGTGCCAGCAGGTTAAGGGAGTCACCCCTCCACTTT. The full variable domain, its missing parts supplied by reference TRBV28 and TRBJ1-6, is DVKVTQSSRYLVKRTGEKVFLECVQDMDHENMFWYRQDPGLGLRLIYFSYDVKMKEKGDIPEGYSVSREKKERFSLILESASTNQTSMYLCASRLRESPLHFGNGTRLTVT.

The CDR3 reads CASSPRLAGENEQFF. Here the CDR3 DNA reads TGTGCCAGCTCACCCAGGCTAGCGGGGGAAAATGAGCAGTTCTTC. The chain uses TRBV18 and TRBJ2-1, with 10 bases aligning to TRBD2. Losses at the gene ends were 3 bases for V and 7 bases for J; bases not matched to a gene: 6. In germline, CDR1 is KGHSH, CDR2 LQKENI. The CDR3 loop spans 15 amino acids. Full variable domain (outside the CDR3, taken from reference TRBV18 and TRBJ2-1): NAGVMQNPRHLVRRRGQEARLRCSPMKGHSHVYWYRQLPEEGLKFMVYLQKENIIDESGMPKERFSAEFPKEGPSILRIQQVVRGDSAAYFCASSPRLAGENEQFFGPGTRLTVL.

This rearrangement joins TRBV2 to TRBJ1-3; TRBD1 aligns across 8 bases. The CDR3 length is 14 residues. The germline gives CDR1 SNHLY, CDR2 FYNNEI. V shed 4 bases, J shed 4 bases, and the junction held 3 bases outside the gene matches. The CDR3 is CASSGRTGGNTIYF. In DNA, the CDR3 is TGTGCCAGCAGTGGGAGGACAGGGGGAAACACCATATATTTT. Looking up the rest from reference TRBV2 and TRBJ1-3 gives the full variable domain: EPEVTQTPSHQVTQMGQEVILRCVPISNHLYFYWYRQILGQKVEFLVSFYNNEISEKSEIFDDQFSVERPDGSNFTLKIRSTKLEDSAMYFCASSGRTGGNTIYFGEGSWLTVV.

The chain joins TRBV7-3 to TRBJ2-3, with D tentatively TRBD2 (6 bases). From germline, CDR1 is SGHTA and CDR2 FQGTGA. V lost 4 bases to trimming and J lost 1 base, with 9 bases between them. This CDR3 spans 14 amino acids. CDR3 region: CASSSSAGTDTQYF. CDR3 sequence (DNA): TGTGCCAGCAGCTCTAGCGCGGGCACAGATACGCAGTATTTT.

The J gene is TRBJ2-1, the V gene TRBV11-3; D may be TRBD2 (6 bases). V was pared by 4 bases and J by 7 bases, with 17 bases between. Germline V gene data show CDR1 as SGHNT and CDR2 as YENEEA. The CDR3 extends over 15 amino acids. Written as DNA, the CDR3 is TGTGCCAGCAGCTCCCGGGGGACCCCGGAGAATGAGCAGTTCTTC. Encoded protein: CASSSRGTPENEQFF.

DNA for the CDR3: TGTGCCAGCAGTGATAGGCGGGCGAACGAGCAGTACTTC. Residues: CASSDRRANEQYF. The chain is built from TRBV2 and TRBJ2-7; D is possibly TRBD2 (5 bases). V lost 3 bases to trimming and J lost 5 bases, with 11 bases between them. Germline CDR1 is SNHLY and CDR2 is FYNNEI. This CDR3 contains 13 residues.

The rearrangement uses TRBV6-2 or TRBV6-3 and TRBJ1-1; no reliable D call. The CDR3 spans 13 residues. CDR1 is MNHEY, CDR2 SVGEGT, per germline. Between the trimmed V and J ends, which lost 3 bases and 4 bases, there was a span of 9 bases. The DNA for the CDR3 is TGTGCCAGCAGTTATGCGGGGAGCACTGAAGCTTTCTTT. Amino acid sequence: CASSYAGSTEAFF.

Notes on this clone: Other nucleotide sequences from this sample produce the same CDR3. The chain links TRBV5-4 to TRBJ2-3; a possible D gene is TRBD2 (6 bases). Trimming took off 2 bases at V and 2 bases at J, with 15 bases between the two ends. Germline lookup yields CDR1 SGHNT and CDR2 YYREEE (reference sequence). CDR3 length: 16 amino acids. The CDR3, as DNA: TGTGCCAGCAGCTTACCGTCTGGGCGGGACACAGATACGCAGTATTTT. It translates to CASSLPSGRDTDTQYF.

Concerning this clone: The sample carries other DNA sequences with the same CDR3. The J gene is TRBJ1-5, the V gene TRBV2, with 9 nucleotides matching TRBD1. Germline V CDR1 and CDR2: SNHLY, FYNNEI. V trimming: 4 bases; J trimming: 2 bases; junction bases outside the gene matches: 0. The CDR3 totals 14 residues. CDR3 sequence reads: CASSGTGGNQPQHF. The CDR3 DNA reads TGTGCCAGCAGTGGGACAGGGGGCAATCAGCCCCAGCATTTT.

A few counts support this clone. This rearrangement joins TRBV28 to TRBJ2-7; 8 nucleotides line up with TRBD1. Trimming removed 7 bases from V and 1 base from J; junction bases left unmatched: 9. Germline-derived CDR1 and CDR2 are MDHEN and SYDVKM. The length of the CDR3 is 15 residues. Written as DNA, the CDR3 is TGTGCCAGCACCCTAGGACAGGGCTCTTCCTACGAGCAGTACTTC. Its protein product is CASTLGQGSSYEQYF.

The V gene is TRBV2, the J gene TRBJ2-3, with D perhaps matching TRBD2 (6 bases). The ends were cut back, 6 bases at V and 4 bases at J, with 11 bases in the middle. The CDR3 runs to 13 residues. Germline V gives CDR1 SNHLY, CDR2 FYNNEI. CDR3 protein: CASREDYPDTQYF. The CDR3, as DNA: TGTGCCAGCAGAGAGGACTATCCAGATACGCAGTATTTT.

The chain couples TRBV28 to TRBJ2-1; D perhaps matches TRBD1 (6 bases). The CDR3 loop spans 13 amino acids. The germline V and J ends were trimmed by 5 bases and 4 bases, with 9 bases remaining between them. Germline V gene sequence: CDR1 MDHEN, CDR2 SYDVKM. The CDR3 loop reads CASSTGWYNEQFF. DNA for the CDR3: TGTGCCAGCAGTACAGGGTGGTACAATGAGCAGTTCTTC.

The rearrangement uses TRBV28 and TRBJ2-7; TRBD1 matches at 9 bases. Germline lookup yields CDR1 MDHEN and CDR2 SYDVKM. The trim removed 8 bases at V and 5 bases at J, leaving 10 bases unmatched. The CDR3 is 14 amino acids. Here the CDR3 reads CASGSPGQGHEQYF. The CDR3 nucleotides are TGTGCCAGCGGTTCTCCGGGACAGGGCCACGAGCAGTACTTC.

The chain combines TRBV10-1 with TRBJ2-2; D perhaps matches TRBD2 (6 bases). The CDR3 extends over 15 amino acids. Per the germline V gene, CDR1 is WNHNN and CDR2 is SYGVQD (reference sequence). V lost 4 bases and J 0 bases, leaving 9 bases between the germline ends. The CDR3 region is CASSAGGANTGELFF. DNA for the CDR3: TGCGCCAGCAGTGCGGGCGGGGCGAACACCGGGGAGCTGTTTTTT.

This chain links TRBV15 with TRBJ1-2, with TRBD1 as a possible D gene (6 bases). The germline V gene encodes CDR1 LNHNV and CDR2 YYDKDF (reference sequence). This CDR3 comprises 16 residues. V lost 0 bases and J 3 bases, leaving 14 bases between the germline ends. In DNA, the CDR3 is TGTGCCACCAGCAGAGATAGTGGGACACCTTACTATGGCTACACCTTC. This translates into CATSRDSGTPYYGYTF.

The chain recombines TRBV28 with TRBJ1-4; TRBD1 aligns across 9 bases. Trimming cost V 6 bases and J 5 bases; bases outside gene matches: 4. The CDR3 extends over 14 amino acids. Germline CDR1 MDHEN, CDR2 SYDVKM. Written as DNA, the CDR3 is TGTGCCAGCAGCCGAGACAGGGGGAATGAAAAACTGTTTTTT. It yields the protein CASSRDRGNEKLFF.

The chain employs TRBV6-1 and TRBJ2-7, with D maybe TRBD1 (6 bases). In germline, CDR1 is MNHNS, CDR2 SASEGT. The CDR3 has 14 residues. V dropped 2 bases and J dropped 2 bases, with 10 bases sitting between them. The CDR3 DNA reads TGTGCCAGCAGTGAAAGTGGGACACCCTACGAGCAGTACTTC. Residues: CASSESGTPYEQYF.

The chain recombines TRBV7-2 with TRBJ1-3, with D possibly matching TRBD1 (5 bases). The germline gives CDR1 SGHTA, CDR2 FQGNSA. There are 15 residues in the CDR3. V lost 0 bases and J 2 bases, leaving 8 bases between the germline ends. The CDR3 here is CASSLAGGAGNTIYF. For the CDR3, the DNA is TGTGCCAGCAGCTTAGCGGGGGGGGCTGGAAACACCATATATTTT.

V usage is TRBV6-5 and J usage is TRBJ1-3; D gene ambiguous. The CDR3 has 15 residues. From germline, CDR1 is MNHEY and CDR2 SVGAGI. Trimming shortened V by 0 bases and J by 3 bases, and 9 bases separated the two germline ends. The CDR3 loop is CASSYSPTDGNTIYF. The CDR3 DNA reads TGTGCCAGCAGTTACTCGCCCACAGATGGAAACACCATATATTTT.

The rearrangement joins TRBV7-2 to TRBJ2-1; D unclear. The germline V and J ends were trimmed by 3 bases and 5 bases, with 8 bases remaining between them. Germline-derived CDR1 and CDR2 are SGHTA and FQGNSA. This CDR3 region has 13 residues. This CDR3 is CASSFSLNNEQFF. The CDR3 region has the DNA TGTGCCAGCAGCTTCTCTCTTAACAATGAGCAGTTCTTC.

The V and J genes are TRBV3-1 (or the pseudogene TRBV3-2) and TRBJ2-5; D is ambiguous. The CDR3 is 14 residues long. Looked up from germline, CDR1 is LGHDT and CDR2 is YNNKEL (reference sequence). Trimming took 0 bases from V and 5 from J, leaving 10 bases between them. This CDR3 is CASSQEGSRETQYF. In nucleotides, the CDR3 is TGTGCCAGCAGCCAAGAGGGCAGTCGGGAGACCCAGTACTTC.